This T cell receptor beta chain was retrieved from a study of blood T cells in healthy people across ages. This clonotype was detected only a few times. Germline CDR1 MNHEY, CDR2 SMNVEV (reference sequence). The CDR3 is 21 amino acids. V lost 5 bases, J lost 2 bases, and 23 bases stayed unmatched. Combining a sample-barcoded 5' primer with a J-beta primer mix, a second PCR ran for roughly 7 to 11 cycles. TCRdb ran MiXCR on the 5' RACE reads and lists one entry per CDR3 protein. The sample holds some 940,000 distinct CDR3 sequences, 25% to 30% seen once. Separately, the same data were catalogued under a study of T cells of mothers and their children.

The sequence came from a woman aged 40 to 50 in good health. V usage is TRBV27 and J usage is TRBJ2-5; 10 bases are a match to TRBD2. The sequenced material came from blood. Here the CDR3 reads CASSHPDYMSGGAPGQETQYF. DNA for the CDR3: TGTGCCAGCAGTCACCCTGACTATATGAGCGGGGGGGCCCCGGGGCAAGAGACCCAGTACTTC.